This entry lists 10 T cell receptor beta chains sequenced from one sample in a study of tissue T cells after allogeneic stem cell transplantation (dated 2022 in TCRdb). Receptor libraries were prepared by the immunoSEQ multiplex PCR assay. The immuneACCESS repertoire file appears here via TCRdb, limited to in-frame rearrangements. These files lack a portion of the clones; in checked studies, under half of the deficit traces to unresolved V genes, and the cause of the others is not known. The sample table shows over 45,000 clones, and around 70% are seen once. Around 0.6% of the sample lies in the top ten. Sequenced sample: sorted cells pooled from one or two spleens. These receptor sequences come from a pool of C57BL/6 mice in good health.

Comments on this clone: Gene names refer to mouse genes. With the read ending 1 residue before the CDR3 end, the germline J gene is used to fill in that end. Within the sample, other DNA sequences also encode this same CDR3. V usage is TRBV13-2 and J usage is TRBJ2-7; unclear D gene. The CDR3 is made up of 12 amino acids. Trimming took 5 bases from V and 4 from J, leaving 10 bases between them. Germline loops: CDR1 NNHNN, CDR2 SYGAGS (reference sequence). CDR3: CASGEPGYEQYF. Incomplete CDR3 DNA: TGTGCCAGCGGGGAACCCGGGTATGAACAGTAC.

This clone has more than one count but fewer than ten. Gene names and germline refer to mouse. Coverage ceases 1 residue before the CDR3 finishes, and the germline J gene fills in the end. This rearrangement joins TRBV12-1 to TRBJ2-7; D is perhaps TRBD1 (6 bases). Germline V CDR1 and CDR2: SGHSN, HYEKVE. The CDR3 is 14 residues long. Trimming pared 6 bases from V and 0 bases from J, leaving 14 bases between. Partial CDR3 DNA: TGTGCCAGCACGCCGGGACAAAGCTCCTATGAACAGTAC. Protein: CASTPGQSSYEQY. The CDR3 in its entirety is CASTPGQSSYEQYF.

A remark on this clone: Germline and genes: mouse. From the germline J gene comes the end of the CDR3, since the read stops 1 residue before it. The chain is built from TRBV5 and TRBJ1-4, with D possibly TRBD1 on 6 matching bases. This CDR3 has 14 residues. The V gene's germline CDR1 is LGHNA and CDR2 YNLKQL (reference sequence). The V and J ends lost 5 bases and 4 bases respectively, with 11 bases between them. The covered CDR3 bases are TGTGCCAGCAGCTCCGGGACACACAACGAAAGATTATTT. This encodes CASSSGTHNERLF. The CDR3 reads in full as CASSSGTHNERLFF.

Turning to this clone: The gene names here belong to mouse. The read ends 1 residue before the CDR3 terminus; that terminus is restored from the germline J gene. V and J are TRBV19 and TRBJ2-4; D possibly corresponds to TRBD1 (6 bases). Germline V gene sequence: CDR1 FNHDT, CDR2 SITEND (reference sequence). Trimming took off 6 bases at V and 0 bases at J, with 11 bases between the two ends. CDR3 length: 14 residues. The covered CDR3 bases are TGTGCCAGCACCCCTCAGGGGAGTCAAAACACCTTGTAC. Its translation: CASTPQGSQNTLY. The full CDR3 reads CASTPQGSQNTLYF.

In its sample, this clone was seen once. Germline and genes: mouse. With the read ending 1 residue before the CDR3 end, the germline J gene is used to fill in that end. V is TRBV3 and J is TRBJ1-1; 10 bases are a match to TRBD1. V lost 5 bases, J lost 3 bases, and 0 bases stayed unmatched. Per the germline V gene, CDR1 is SNHLY and CDR2 is FYNGKV (reference sequence). This CDR3 has 13 residues. The CDR3 sequence: CASSGTGDTEVFF. The sequenced part of the CDR3 DNA is TGTGCCAGCAGCGGGACAGGGGACACAGAAGTCTTC.

A remark on this clone: Genes and germline are mouse. The read comes to an end 1 residue before the CDR3 does, leaving the germline J gene to fill in the end. The chain carries TRBV13-1 and TRBJ2-1; possible D gene TRBD1, 5 bases. The germline gives CDR1 NSHNY, CDR2 SYGAGN. The CDR3 sequence is 15 residues long. V was cut by 1 base and J by 1 base, with 9 bases left in between. CDR3 residues: CASSDIRENYAEQFF. The sequenced part of the CDR3 DNA is TGTGCCAGCAGTGATATCAGGGAGAACTATGCTGAGCAGTTC.

Of note for this clone: Gene names are the mouse ones. The read finishes 1 residue shy of the CDR3 end, and the germline J gene is used to complete it. V gene TRBV13-1 combines with J gene TRBJ2-2; no clear D gene. V gave up 1 base and J gave up 4 bases, with 11 bases separating them. Germline loops: CDR1 NSHNY, CDR2 SYGAGN. The CDR3 is 15 residues long. The DNA read from the CDR3 is TGTGCCAGCAGTGATCACGGGAAGGGCACCGGGCAGCTCTAC. As protein: CASSDHGKGTGQLY. In full, the CDR3 is CASSDHGKGTGQLYF.

This clone was counted between two and nine times. Germline and genes: mouse. With the read ending 1 residue before the CDR3 end, the germline J gene is used to fill in that end. The rearrangement links TRBV5 to TRBJ2-7, with 8 bases fitting TRBD2. The CDR3 contains 14 residues. The germline gives CDR1 LGHNA, CDR2 YNLKQL (reference sequence). With V trimmed by 2 bases and J by 2 bases, 2 bases remained unmatched. The chain's CDR3 is CASSQTGGTYEQYF. The CDR3 DNA, read in part, is TGTGCCAGCAGCCAAACTGGGGGCACCTATGAACAGTAC.

This clone was recorded only once. Gene names follow the mouse nomenclature. From the germline J gene comes the end of the CDR3, since the read stops 1 residue before it. The rearrangement uses TRBV20 and TRBJ2-3; 10 bases align to TRBD2. CDR1 is GFQATS, CDR2 STVNSAI, per germline. The V segment lost 0 bases and the J segment 2 bases; nucleotides outside the gene matches: 5. CDR3 length equals 16 residues. CDR3 DNA (partial): TGTGGTGCTAGGGATCTGGGGGGGCGCTTTGCAGAAACGCTGTAT. Its translation: CGARDLGGRFAETLY. The whole CDR3 sequence is CGARDLGGRFAETLYF. Filled out from reference TRBV20 and TRBJ2-3, the complete variable domain reads GALVYQYPRRTICKSGTSMRMECQAVGFQATSVAWYRQSPQKTFELIALSTVNSAIKYEQNFTQEKFPISHPNLSFSSMTVLNAYLEDRGLYLCGARDLGGRFAETLYFGSGTRLTVL.

A remark on this clone: The gene symbols are mouse symbols. The read terminates 1 residue ahead of where the CDR3 ends, so the germline J gene completes it. The chain has TRBV31 and TRBJ2-4; D may be TRBD2 (6 bases). There are 15 residues in the CDR3. The V end lost 0 bases, the J end lost 0 bases, and 10 bases lay between the germline ends. In germline, CDR1 is GKSSPN, CDR2 SITVG. The part of the CDR3 DNA that was read is TGTGCCTGGAGTCTCAGACTGGCTAGTCAAAACACCTTGTAC. This gives the protein CAWSLRLASQNTLY. The full CDR3 protein reads CAWSLRLASQNTLYF. The full variable domain, completed using reference TRBV31 and TRBJ2-4, is AQTIHQWPVAEIKAVGSPLSLGCTIKGKSSPNLYWYWQATGGTLQQLFYSITVGQVESVVQLNLSASRPKDDQFILSTEKLLLSHSGFYLCAWSLRLASQNTLYFGAGTRLSVL.